These 8 T cell receptor beta chains originate from one sample sequenced in a study of blood T cell repertoires in COVID-19 (dated by TCRdb to the early 2020s). The library was produced with the immunoSEQ multiplex PCR assay. TCRdb obtained this table from immuneACCESS and retained in-frame rearrangements with V and J assigned. These tables miss some clones; where compared with another copy, unresolved V genes account for less than half of the shortfall, and the remainder is unexplained. The sample table shows about 360,000 clones, and 80% to 90% are seen once. The ten top clones hold just over 7% of the sample. The sample was peripheral blood. These receptors were collected from a woman aged 60-75 years with COVID-19, enrolled during active disease.

This clone was seen many times. J is TRBJ1-4 and V is TRBV12-2. TRBV12-2 is termed a pseudogene. This CDR3 spans 15 amino acids. CDR3 sequence: CASRSPRETRGKLFF. The CDR3 region has the DNA TGTGCAAGTCGCTCCCCCCGGGAGACCCGAGGAAAACTGTTTTTT.

The chain uses TRBV11-2 and TRBJ1-2; 10 bases map to TRBD1. The germline gives CDR1 SGHAT, CDR2 FQNNGV. CDR3 length equals 14 residues. With 4 bases clipped from V and 4 bases from J, the junction kept 3 bases outside the gene matches. CDR3 in DNA: TGTGCCAGCAGCTGGGGACAGGGGAGCTATGGCTACACCTTC. Its translation: CASSWGQGSYGYTF.

The rearrangement uses TRBV4-2 and TRBJ2-3; TRBD2 aligns across 8 bases. The V and J ends lost 4 bases and 0 bases, in that order; junction bases with no gene match: 6. This CDR3 contains 16 residues. CDR1 LGHNA and CDR2 YNFKEQ come from the germline V gene. The CDR3 sequence: CASSPPAGASTDTQYF. CDR3 bases: TGTGCCAGCAGCCCCCCAGCGGGGGCCAGCACAGATACGCAGTATTTT.

The CDR3 region is CATGGADTGELFF. The DNA for the CDR3 is TGCGCCACCGGGGGGGCCGACACCGGGGAGCTGTTTTTT. The chain employs TRBV5-1 and TRBJ2-2, with 8 bases that match TRBD2. This CDR3 has 13 residues. V lost 9 bases and J lost 3; bases outside the gene matches: 4. Germline V gene sequence: CDR1 SGHRS, CDR2 YFSETQ. The full variable domain, its missing parts supplied by reference TRBV5-1 and TRBJ2-2, is KAGVTQTPRYLIKTRGQQVTLSCSPISGHRSVSWYQQTPGQGLQFLFEYFSETQRNKGNFPGRFSGRQFSNSRSEMNVSTLELGDSALYLCATGGADTGELFFGEGSRLTVL.

This clone was detected only a few times. Relative to the germline gene, one junction end is altered; a read error may explain this. This chain connects TRBV6-1 to TRBJ1-1; D perhaps matches TRBD1 (6 bases). The V gene's germline CDR1 is MNHNS and CDR2 SASEGT. CDR3 length: 14 amino acids. CDR3 DNA: TGTGCCAGCATTGAAGACAGGTTGAACACTGAAGCTTTCTTT. As protein: CASIEDRLNTEAFF.

The genes are TRBV5-4 and TRBJ1-1; maybe TRBD1 (5 bases). The CDR3 is 15 amino acids. Trimming pared 0 bases from V and 0 bases from J, leaving 9 bases between. CDR1 is SGHNT and CDR2 is YYREEE in the germline V gene (reference sequence). The CDR3 DNA follows: TGTGCCAGCAGCTTGGCCAACAGGATGAACACTGAAGCTTTCTTT. Its protein product is CASSLANRMNTEAFF. Variable domain in full (rest from reference TRBV5-4 and TRBJ1-1): ETGVTQSPTHLIKTRGQQVTLRCSSQSGHNTVSWYQQALGQGPQFIFQYYREEENGRGNFPPRFSGLQFPNYSSELNVNALELDDSALYLCASSLANRMNTEAFFGQGTRLTVV.

This chain uses TRBV18 with TRBJ1-1; 7 positions agree with TRBD1. The CDR3 spans 16 residues. Trimming at V came to 3 bases and at J to 1 base, leaving 8 bases not matched to a gene. From germline, CDR1 is KGHSH and CDR2 LQKENI. The CDR3 DNA reads as TGTGCCAGCTCACCTACAGGGGCGGGCACGAACACTGAAGCTTTCTTT. It codes for CASSPTGAGTNTEAFF.

This chain connects TRBV5-5 to TRBJ1-4; 8 bases are a match to TRBD1. Germline V lookup: CDR1 SGHKS, CDR2 YYEKEE (reference sequence). The CDR3 contains 17 residues. V gave up 0 bases and J gave up 10 bases; unmatched junction bases: 14. As DNA, the CDR3 is TGTGCCAGCAGCTTGGGTTCGGGAGGACAGGGTGTTGCAAAACTGTTTTTT. Translated, it gives CASSLGSGGQGVAKLFF.